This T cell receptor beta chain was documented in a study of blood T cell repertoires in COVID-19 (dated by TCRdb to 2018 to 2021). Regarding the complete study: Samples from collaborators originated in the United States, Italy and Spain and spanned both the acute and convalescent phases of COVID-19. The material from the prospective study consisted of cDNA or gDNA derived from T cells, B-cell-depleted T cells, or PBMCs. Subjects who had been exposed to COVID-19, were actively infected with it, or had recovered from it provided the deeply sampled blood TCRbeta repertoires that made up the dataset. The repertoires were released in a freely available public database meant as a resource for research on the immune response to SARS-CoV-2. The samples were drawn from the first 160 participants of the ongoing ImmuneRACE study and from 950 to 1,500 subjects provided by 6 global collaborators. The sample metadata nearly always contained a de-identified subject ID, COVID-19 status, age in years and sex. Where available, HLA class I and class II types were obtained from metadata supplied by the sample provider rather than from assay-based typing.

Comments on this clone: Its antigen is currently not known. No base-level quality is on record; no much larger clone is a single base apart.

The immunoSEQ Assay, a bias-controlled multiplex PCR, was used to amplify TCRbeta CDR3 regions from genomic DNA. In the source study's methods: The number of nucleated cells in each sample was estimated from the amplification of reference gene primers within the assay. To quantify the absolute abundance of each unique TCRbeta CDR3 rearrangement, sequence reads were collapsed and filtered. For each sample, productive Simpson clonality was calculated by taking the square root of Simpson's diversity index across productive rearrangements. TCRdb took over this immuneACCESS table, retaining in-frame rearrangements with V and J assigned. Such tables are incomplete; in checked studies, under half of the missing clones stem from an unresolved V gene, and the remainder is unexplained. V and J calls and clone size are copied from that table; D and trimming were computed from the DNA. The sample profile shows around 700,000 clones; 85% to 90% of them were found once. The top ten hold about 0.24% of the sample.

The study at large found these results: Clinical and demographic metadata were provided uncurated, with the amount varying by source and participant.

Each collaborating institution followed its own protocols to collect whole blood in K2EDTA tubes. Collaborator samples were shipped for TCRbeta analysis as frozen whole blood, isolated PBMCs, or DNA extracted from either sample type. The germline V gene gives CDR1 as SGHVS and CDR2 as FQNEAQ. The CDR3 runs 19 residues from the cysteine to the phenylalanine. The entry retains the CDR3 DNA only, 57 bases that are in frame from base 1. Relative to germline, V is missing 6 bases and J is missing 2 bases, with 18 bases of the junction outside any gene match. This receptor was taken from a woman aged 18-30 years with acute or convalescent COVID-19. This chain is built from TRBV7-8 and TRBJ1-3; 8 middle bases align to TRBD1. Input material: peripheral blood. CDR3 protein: CASRLIGIGQGGAGNTIYF. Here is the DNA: TGTGCCAGCAGGCTTATAGGGATCGGACAGGGAGGGGCTGGAAACACCATATATTTT.